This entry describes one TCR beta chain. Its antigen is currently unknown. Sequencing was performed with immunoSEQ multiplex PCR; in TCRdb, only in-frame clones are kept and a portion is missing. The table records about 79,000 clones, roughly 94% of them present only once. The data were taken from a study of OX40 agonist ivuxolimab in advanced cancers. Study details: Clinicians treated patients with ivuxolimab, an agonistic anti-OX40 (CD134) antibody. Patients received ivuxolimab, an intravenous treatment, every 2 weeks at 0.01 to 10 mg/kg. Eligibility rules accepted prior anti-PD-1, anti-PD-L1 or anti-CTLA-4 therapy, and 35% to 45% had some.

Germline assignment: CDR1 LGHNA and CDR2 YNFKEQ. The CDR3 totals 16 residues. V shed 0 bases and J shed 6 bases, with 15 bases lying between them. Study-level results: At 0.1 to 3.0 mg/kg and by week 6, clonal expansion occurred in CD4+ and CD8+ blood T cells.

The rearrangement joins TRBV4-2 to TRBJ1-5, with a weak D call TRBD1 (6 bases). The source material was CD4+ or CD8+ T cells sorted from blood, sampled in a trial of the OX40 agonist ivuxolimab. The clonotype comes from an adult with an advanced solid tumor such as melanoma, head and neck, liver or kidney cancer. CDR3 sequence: CASSQESGGRGQPQHF. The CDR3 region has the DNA TGTGCCAGCAGCCAAGAATCGGGGGGCCGAGGTCAGCCCCAGCATTTT.